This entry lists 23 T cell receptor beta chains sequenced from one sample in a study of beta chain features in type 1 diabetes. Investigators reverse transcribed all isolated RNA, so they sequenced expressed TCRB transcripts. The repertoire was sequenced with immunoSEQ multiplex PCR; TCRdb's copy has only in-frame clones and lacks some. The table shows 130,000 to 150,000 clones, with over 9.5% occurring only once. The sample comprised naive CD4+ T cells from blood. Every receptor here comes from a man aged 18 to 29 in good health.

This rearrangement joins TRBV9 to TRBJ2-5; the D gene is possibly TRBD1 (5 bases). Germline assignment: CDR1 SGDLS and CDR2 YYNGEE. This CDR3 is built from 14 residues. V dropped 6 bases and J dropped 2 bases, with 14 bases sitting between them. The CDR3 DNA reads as TGTGCCAGCACCAGAGAAGGGGTACAAGAGACCCAGTACTTC. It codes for CASTREGVQETQYF.

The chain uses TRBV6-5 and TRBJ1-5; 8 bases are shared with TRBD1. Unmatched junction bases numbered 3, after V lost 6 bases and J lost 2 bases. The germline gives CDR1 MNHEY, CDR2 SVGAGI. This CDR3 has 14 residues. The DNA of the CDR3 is TGTGCCAGCAGCTCACAGGGGGGCAATCAGCCCCAGCATTTT. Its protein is CASSSQGGNQPQHF.

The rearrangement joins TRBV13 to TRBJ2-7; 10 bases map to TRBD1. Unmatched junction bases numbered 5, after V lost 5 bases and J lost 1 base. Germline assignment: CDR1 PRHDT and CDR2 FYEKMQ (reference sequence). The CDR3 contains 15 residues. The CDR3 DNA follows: TGTGCCAGCAGCGGGAGGACAGGGGGATCCTACGAGCAGTACTTC. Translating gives CASSGRTGGSYEQYF.

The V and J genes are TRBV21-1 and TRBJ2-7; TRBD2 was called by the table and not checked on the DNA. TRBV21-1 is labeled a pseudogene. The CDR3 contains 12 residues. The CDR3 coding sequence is TGTGCCAGCAGGACTGCGACCTACGAGCAGTACTTC. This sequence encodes CASRTATYEQYF.

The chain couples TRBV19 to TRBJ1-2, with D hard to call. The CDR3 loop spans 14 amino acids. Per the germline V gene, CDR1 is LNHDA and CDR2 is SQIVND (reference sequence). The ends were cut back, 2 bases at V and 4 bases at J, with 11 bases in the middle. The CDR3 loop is CASSIKVRGYGYTF. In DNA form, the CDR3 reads TGTGCCAGTAGTATAAAGGTCCGGGGCTATGGCTACACCTTC.

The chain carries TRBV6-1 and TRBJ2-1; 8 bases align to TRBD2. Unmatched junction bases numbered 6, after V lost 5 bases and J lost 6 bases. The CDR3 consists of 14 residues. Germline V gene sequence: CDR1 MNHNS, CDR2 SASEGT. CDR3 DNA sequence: TGTGCCAGCAGTCGAACGGGGACTAGCAATGAGCAGTTCTTC. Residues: CASSRTGTSNEQFF.

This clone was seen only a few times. CDR3 loop: CASRMGLAGGQETQYF. CDR3 in DNA: TGTGCCAGCAGAATGGGACTAGCGGGGGGACAAGAGACCCAGTACTTC. The chain is built from TRBV2 and TRBJ2-5; 15 bases map to TRBD2. The CDR3 covers 16 residues. Germline CDR1 reads SNHLY; CDR2 reads FYNNEI. V gave up 6 bases and J gave up 2 bases; unmatched junction bases: 4. The full variable domain, completed using reference TRBV2 and TRBJ2-5, is EPEVTQTPSHQVTQMGQEVILRCVPISNHLYFYWYRQILGQKVEFLVSFYNNEISEKSEIFDDQFSVERPDGSNFTLKIRSTKLEDSAMYFCASRMGLAGGQETQYFGPGTRLLVL.

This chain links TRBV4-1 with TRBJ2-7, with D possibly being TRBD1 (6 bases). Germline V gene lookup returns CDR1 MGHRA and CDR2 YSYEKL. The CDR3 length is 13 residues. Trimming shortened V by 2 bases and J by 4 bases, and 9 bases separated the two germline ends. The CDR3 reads CASSQPGQYEQYF. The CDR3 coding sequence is TGCGCCAGCAGCCAACCTGGACAGTACGAGCAGTACTTC.

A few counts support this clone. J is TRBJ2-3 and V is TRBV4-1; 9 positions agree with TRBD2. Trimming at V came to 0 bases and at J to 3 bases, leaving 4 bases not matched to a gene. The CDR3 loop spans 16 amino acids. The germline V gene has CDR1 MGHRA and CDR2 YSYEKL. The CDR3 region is CASSQDGTSSTDTQYF. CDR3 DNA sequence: TGCGCCAGCAGCCAAGACGGGACTAGCTCGACAGATACGCAGTATTTT.

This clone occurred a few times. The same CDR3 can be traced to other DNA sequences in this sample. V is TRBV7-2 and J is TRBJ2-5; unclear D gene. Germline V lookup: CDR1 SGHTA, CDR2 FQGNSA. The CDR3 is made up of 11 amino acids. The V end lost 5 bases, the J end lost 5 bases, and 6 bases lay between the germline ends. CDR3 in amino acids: CASSPRETQYF. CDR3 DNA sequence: TGTGCCAGCAGCCCCAGGGAGACCCAGTACTTC.

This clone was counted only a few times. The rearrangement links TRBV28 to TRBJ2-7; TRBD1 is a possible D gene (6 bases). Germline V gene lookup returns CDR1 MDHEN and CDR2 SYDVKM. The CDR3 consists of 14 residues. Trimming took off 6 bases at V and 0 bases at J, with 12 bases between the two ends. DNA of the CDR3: TGTGCCAGCAGCCTCCCGGGACACTCCTACGAGCAGTACTTC. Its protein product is CASSLPGHSYEQYF.

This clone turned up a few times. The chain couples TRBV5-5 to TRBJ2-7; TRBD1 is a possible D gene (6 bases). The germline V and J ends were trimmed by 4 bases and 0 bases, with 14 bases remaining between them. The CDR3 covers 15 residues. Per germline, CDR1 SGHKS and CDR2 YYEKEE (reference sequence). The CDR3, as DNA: TGTGCCAGCAGCAAATTGACAGGTTTCTCCTACGAGCAGTACTTC. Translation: CASSKLTGFSYEQYF.

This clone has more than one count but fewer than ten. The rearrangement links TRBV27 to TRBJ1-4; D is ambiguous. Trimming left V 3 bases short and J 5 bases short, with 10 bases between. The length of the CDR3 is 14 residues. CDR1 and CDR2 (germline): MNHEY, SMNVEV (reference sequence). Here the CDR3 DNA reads TGTGCCAGCAGTTTGAGGTCCCAGAATGAAAAACTGTTTTTT. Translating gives CASSLRSQNEKLFF.

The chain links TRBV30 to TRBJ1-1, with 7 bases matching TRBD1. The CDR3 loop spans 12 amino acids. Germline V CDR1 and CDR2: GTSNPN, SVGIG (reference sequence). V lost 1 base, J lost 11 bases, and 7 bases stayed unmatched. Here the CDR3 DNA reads TGTGCCTGGAGTGAACAGGGGCCTGGGGCTTTCTTT. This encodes CAWSEQGPGAFF.

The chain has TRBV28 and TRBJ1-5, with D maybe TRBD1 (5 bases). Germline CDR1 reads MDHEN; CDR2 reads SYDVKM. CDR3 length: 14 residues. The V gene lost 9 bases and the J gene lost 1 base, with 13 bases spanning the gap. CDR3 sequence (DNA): TGTGCCAGTTCATGGGGCCAAAGCAATCAGCCCCAGCATTTT. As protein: CASSWGQSNQPQHF.

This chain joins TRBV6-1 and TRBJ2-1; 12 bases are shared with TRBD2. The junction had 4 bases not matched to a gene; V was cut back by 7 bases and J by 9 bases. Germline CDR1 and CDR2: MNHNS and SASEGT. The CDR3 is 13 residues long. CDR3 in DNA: TGTGCCAGCAATCCTAGCGGGGGGGCTGAGCAGTTCTTC. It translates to CASNPSGGAEQFF.

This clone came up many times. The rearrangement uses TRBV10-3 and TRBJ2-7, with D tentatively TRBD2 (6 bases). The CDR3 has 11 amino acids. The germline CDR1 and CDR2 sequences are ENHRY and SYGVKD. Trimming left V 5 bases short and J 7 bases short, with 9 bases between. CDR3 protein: CAISTTREQYF. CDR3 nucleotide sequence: TGTGCCATCAGTACGACTAGAGAGCAGTACTTC.

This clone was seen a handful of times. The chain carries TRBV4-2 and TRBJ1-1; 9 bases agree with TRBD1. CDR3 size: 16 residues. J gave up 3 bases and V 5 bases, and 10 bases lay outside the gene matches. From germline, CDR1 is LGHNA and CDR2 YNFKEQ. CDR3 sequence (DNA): TGTGCCAGCAGCTTTCGGACAGGGGAATTGGACACTGAAGCTTTCTTT. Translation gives CASSFRTGELDTEAFF.

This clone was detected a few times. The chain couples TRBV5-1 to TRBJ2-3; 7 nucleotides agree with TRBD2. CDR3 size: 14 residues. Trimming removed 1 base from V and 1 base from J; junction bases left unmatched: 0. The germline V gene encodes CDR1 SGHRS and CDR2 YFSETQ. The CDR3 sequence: CASSLLAGTDTQYF. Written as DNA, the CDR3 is TGCGCCAGCAGCTTGCTAGCGGGCACAGATACGCAGTATTTT.

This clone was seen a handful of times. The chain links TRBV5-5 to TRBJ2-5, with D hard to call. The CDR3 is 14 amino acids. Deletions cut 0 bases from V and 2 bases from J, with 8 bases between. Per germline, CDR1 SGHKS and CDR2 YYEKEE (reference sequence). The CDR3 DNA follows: TGTGCCAGCAGCTTGGGAACGGTACAAGAGACCCAGTACTTC. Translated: CASSLGTVQETQYF.

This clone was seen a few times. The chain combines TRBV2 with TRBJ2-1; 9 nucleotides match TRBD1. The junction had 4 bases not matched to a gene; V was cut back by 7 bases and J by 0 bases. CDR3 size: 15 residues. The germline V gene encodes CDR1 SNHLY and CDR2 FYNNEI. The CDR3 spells CASTSDRGSYNEQFF. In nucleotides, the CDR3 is TGTGCCAGCACCTCGGACAGGGGCTCCTACAATGAGCAGTTCTTC.

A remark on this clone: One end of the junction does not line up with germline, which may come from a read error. CDR3 loop: CASSPRDRGTGTQYF. For the CDR3, the DNA is TGTGCCAGCAGCCCCCGGGACAGGGGTACAGGTACGCAGTATTTT. The V call is TRBV5-6, the J call TRBJ2-3; 10 bases are a match to TRBD1. CDR3 size: 15 residues. Germline CDR1 is SGHDT and CDR2 is YYEEEE.

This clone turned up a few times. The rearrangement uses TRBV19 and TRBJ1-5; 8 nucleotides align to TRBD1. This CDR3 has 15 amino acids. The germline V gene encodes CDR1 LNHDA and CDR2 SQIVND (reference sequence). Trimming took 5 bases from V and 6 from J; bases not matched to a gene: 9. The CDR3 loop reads CASSGPQGGSQPQHF. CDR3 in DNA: TGTGCCAGTAGTGGGCCACAGGGGGGTAGTCAGCCCCAGCATTTT.